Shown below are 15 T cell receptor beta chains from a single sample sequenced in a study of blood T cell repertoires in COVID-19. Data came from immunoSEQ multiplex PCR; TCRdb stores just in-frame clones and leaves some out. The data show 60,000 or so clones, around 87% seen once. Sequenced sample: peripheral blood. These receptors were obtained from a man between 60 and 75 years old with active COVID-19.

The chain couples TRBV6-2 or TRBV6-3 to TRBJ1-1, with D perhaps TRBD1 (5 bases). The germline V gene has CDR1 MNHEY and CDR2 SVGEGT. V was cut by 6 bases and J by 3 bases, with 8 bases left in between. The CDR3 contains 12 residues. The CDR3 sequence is CASSRQYTEAFF. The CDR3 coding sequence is TGTGCCAGCAGCCGACAGTACACTGAAGCTTTCTTT.

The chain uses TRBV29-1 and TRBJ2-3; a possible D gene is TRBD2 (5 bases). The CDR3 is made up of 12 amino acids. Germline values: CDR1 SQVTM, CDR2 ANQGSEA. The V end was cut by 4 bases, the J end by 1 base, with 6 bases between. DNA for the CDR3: TGCAGCGTTGGGCGGGGCACAGATACGCAGTATTTT. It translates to CSVGRGTDTQYF.

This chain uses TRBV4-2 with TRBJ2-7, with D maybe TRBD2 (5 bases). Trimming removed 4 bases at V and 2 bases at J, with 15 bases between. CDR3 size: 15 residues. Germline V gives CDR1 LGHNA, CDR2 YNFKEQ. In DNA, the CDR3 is TGTGCCAGCAGCCCCGCCAGCGAGCGGACCTACGAGCAGTACTTC. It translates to CASSPASERTYEQYF.

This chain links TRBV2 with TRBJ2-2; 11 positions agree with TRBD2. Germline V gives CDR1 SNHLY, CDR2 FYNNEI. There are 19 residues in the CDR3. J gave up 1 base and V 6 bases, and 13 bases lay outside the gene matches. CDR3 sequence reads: CASSETSGGPHLNTGELFF. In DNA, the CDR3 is TGTGCCAGCAGCGAAACTAGCGGGGGCCCCCATTTGAACACCGGGGAGCTGTTTTTT.

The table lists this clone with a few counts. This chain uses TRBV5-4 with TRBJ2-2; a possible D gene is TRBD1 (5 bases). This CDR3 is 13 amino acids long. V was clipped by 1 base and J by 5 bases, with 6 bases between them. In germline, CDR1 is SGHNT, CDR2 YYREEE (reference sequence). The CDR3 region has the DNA TGTGCCAGCAGCTTGCAGGGAACCGGGGAGCTGTTTTTT. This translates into CASSLQGTGELFF.

CDR3 DNA sequence: TGTGCCAGCACACAGGGCGCGAATGAAAAACTGTTTTTT. Translated: CASTQGANEKLFF. J is TRBJ1-4 and V is TRBV7-9; D may be TRBD1 (6 bases). Germline loops: CDR1 SEHNR, CDR2 FQNEAQ (reference sequence). CDR3 size: 13 residues. V lost 7 bases, J lost 5 bases, and 11 bases lay in between. Combining the CDR3 with reference TRBV7-9 and TRBJ1-4 gives the whole variable domain DTGVSQNPRHKITKRGQNVTFRCDPISEHNRLYWYRQTLGQGPEFLTYFQNEAQLEKSRLLSDRFSAERPKGSFSTLEIQRTEQGDSAMYLCASTQGANEKLFFGSGTQLSVL.

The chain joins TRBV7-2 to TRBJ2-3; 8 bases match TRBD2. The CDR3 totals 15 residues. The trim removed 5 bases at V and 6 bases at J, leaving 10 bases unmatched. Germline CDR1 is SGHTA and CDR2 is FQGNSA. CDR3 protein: CASSLQTSVGDTQYF. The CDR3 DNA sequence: TGTGCCAGCAGCCTACAGACTAGCGTTGGCGATACGCAGTATTTT.

The CDR3 sequence is CASSRFGAGELFF. The CDR3 DNA is TGTGCCAGCAGCCGCTTCGGAGCCGGGGAGCTGTTTTTT. The rearrangement uses TRBV12-3 or TRBV12-4 and TRBJ2-2; D remains unclear. The CDR3 covers 13 residues. V lost 6 bases and J 6 bases, leaving 11 bases between the germline ends.

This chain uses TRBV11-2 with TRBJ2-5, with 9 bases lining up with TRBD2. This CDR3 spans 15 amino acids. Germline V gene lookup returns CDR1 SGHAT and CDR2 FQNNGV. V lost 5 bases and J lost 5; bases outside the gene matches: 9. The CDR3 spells CASSAGGVREETQYF. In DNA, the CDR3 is TGTGCCAGCAGCGCGGGAGGGGTTCGGGAGGAGACCCAGTACTTC.

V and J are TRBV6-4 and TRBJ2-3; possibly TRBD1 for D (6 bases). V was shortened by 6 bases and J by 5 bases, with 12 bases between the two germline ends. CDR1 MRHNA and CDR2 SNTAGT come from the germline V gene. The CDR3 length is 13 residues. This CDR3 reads CASSRQVGDTQYF. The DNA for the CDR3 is TGTGCCAGCAGCCGACAGGTGGGAGATACGCAGTATTTT.

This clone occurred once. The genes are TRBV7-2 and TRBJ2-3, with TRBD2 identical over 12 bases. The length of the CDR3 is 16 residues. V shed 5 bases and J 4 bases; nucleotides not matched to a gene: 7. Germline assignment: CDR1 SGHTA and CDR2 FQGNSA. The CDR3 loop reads CASSDRLAGVPDTQYF. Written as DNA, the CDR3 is TGTGCCAGCAGCGACCGACTAGCGGGAGTTCCAGATACGCAGTATTTT.

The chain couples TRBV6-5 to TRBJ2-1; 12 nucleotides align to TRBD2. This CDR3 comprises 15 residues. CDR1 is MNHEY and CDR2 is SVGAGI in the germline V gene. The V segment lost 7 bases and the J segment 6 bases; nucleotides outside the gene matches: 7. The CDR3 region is CASTFSLAGGNEQFF. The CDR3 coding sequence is TGTGCCAGCACCTTTTCACTAGCGGGGGGCAATGAGCAGTTCTTC.

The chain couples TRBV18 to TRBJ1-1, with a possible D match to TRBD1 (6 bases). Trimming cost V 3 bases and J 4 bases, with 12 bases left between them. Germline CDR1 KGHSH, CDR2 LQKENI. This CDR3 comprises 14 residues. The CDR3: CASSPTGWGTEAFF. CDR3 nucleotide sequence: TGTGCCAGCTCACCCACAGGGTGGGGCACTGAAGCTTTCTTT.

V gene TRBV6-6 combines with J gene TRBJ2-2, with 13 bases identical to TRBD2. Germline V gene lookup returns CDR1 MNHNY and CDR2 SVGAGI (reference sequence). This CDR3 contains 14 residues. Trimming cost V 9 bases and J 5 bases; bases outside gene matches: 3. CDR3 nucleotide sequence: TGTGCCAGTAGGGGACTAGCGGGAACCGGGGAGCTGTTTTTT. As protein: CASRGLAGTGELFF.

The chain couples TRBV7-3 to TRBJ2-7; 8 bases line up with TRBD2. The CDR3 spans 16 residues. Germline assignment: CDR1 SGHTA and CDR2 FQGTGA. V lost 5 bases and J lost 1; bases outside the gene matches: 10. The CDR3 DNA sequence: TGTGCCAGCAGCGTTTACACTAGCGGTTATTCCTACGAGCAGTACTTC. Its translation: CASSVYTSGYSYEQYF.